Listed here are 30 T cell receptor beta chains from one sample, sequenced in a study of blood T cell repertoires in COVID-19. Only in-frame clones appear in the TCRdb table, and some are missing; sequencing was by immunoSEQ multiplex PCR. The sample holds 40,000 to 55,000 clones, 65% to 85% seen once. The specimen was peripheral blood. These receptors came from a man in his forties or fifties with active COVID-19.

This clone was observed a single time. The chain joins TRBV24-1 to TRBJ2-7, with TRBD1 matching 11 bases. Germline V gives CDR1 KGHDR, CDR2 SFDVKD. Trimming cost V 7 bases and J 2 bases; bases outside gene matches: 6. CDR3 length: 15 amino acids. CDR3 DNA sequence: TGTGCCACCAGCGACCGGGACAGGGGGACCTACGAGCAGTACTTC. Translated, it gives CATSDRDRGTYEQYF.

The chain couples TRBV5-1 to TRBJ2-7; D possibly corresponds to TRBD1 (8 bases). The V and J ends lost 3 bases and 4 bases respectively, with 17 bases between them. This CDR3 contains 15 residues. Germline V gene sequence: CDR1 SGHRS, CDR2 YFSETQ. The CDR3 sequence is CASSSGQGGGYEQYF. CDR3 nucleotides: TGCGCCAGCAGCTCAGGACAGGGAGGGGGGTACGAGCAGTACTTC.

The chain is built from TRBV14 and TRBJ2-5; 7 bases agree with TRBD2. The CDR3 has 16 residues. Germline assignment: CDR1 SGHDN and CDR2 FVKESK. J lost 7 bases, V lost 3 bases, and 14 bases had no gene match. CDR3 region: CASSQRGGATRGTQYF. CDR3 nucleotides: TGTGCCAGCAGCCAGAGGGGAGGGGCCACCCGCGGGACCCAGTACTTC.

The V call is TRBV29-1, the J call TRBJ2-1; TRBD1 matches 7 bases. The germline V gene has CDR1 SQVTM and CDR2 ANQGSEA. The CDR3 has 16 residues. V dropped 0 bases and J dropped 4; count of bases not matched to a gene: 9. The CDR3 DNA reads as TGCAGCGTTGAAGATCCCAGGGGGACAAATTACAATGAGCAGTTCTTC. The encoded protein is CSVEDPRGTNYNEQFF.

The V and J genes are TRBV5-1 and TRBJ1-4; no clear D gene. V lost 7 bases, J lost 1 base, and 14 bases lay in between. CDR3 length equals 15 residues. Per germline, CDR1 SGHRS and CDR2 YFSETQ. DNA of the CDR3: TGCGCCAGCTCCCGCCAACCAGGAACTAATGAAAAACTGTTTTTT. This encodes CASSRQPGTNEKLFF. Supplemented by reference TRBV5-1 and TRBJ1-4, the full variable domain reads KAGVTQTPRYLIKTRGQQVTLSCSPISGHRSVSWYQQTPGQGLQFLFEYFSETQRNKGNFPGRFSGRQFSNSRSEMNVSTLELGDSALYLCASSRQPGTNEKLFFGSGTQLSVL.

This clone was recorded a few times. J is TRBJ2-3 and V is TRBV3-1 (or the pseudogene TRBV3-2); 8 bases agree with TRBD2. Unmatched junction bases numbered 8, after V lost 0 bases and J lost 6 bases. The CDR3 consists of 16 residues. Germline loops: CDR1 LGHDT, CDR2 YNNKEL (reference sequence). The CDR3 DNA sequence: TGTGCCAGCAGCCAAGATCTTACCGGGGGGGCGGATACGCAGTATTTT. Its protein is CASSQDLTGGADTQYF.

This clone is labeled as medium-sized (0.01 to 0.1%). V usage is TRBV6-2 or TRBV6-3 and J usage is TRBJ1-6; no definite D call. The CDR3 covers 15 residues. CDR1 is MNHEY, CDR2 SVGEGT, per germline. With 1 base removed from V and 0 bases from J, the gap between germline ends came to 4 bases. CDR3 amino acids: CASSYLNSYNSPLHF. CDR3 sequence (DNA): TGTGCCAGCAGTTACTTAAACTCCTATAATTCACCCCTCCACTTT.

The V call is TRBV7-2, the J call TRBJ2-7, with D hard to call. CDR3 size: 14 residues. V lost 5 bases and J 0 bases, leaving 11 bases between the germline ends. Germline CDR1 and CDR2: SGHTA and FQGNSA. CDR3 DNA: TGTGCCAGCAGCAGAGACACCCTCTCCTACGAGCAGTACTTC. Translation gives CASSRDTLSYEQYF.

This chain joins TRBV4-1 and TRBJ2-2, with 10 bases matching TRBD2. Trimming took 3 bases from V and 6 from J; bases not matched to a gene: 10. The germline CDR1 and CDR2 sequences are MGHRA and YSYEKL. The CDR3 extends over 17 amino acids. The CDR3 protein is CASSQSGGADGAGELFF. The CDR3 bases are TGCGCCAGCAGCCAGAGCGGGGGGGCCGATGGCGCCGGGGAGCTGTTTTTT.

This CDR3 reads CASSWDRGGGELFF. The CDR3 DNA reads as TGTGCCAGCAGTTGGGACAGGGGTGGCGGGGAGCTGTTTTTT. The chain joins TRBV2 to TRBJ2-2; 10 positions agree with TRBD1. V was clipped by 5 bases and J by 7 bases; unmatched bases: 4. Germline values: CDR1 SNHLY, CDR2 FYNNEI. This CDR3 has 14 residues.

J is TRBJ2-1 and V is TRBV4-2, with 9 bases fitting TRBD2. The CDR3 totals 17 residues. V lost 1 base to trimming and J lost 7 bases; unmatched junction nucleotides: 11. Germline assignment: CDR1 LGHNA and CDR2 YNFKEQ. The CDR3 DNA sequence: TGTGCCAGCAGCCAAGCTCCTATTAGCGGGGGCCGAAATGAGCAGTTCTTC. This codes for CASSQAPISGGRNEQFF.

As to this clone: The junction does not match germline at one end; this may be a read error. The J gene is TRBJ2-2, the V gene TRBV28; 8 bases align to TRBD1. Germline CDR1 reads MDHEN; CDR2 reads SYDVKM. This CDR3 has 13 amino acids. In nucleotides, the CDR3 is TGTGCCAGCAGTTCACCTCCGGGACAGGAGGTGTTTTTT. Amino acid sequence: CASSSPPGQEVFF.

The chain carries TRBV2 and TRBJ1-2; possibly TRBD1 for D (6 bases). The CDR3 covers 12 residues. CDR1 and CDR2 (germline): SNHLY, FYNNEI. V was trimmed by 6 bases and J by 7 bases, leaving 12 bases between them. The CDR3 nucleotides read TGTGCCAGCAGCCTACAGGGATTTGGCTACACCTTC. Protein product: CASSLQGFGYTF. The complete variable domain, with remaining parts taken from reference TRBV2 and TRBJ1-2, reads EPEVTQTPSHQVTQMGQEVILRCVPISNHLYFYWYRQILGQKVEFLVSFYNNEISEKSEIFDDQFSVERPDGSNFTLKIRSTKLEDSAMYFCASSLQGFGYTFGSGTRLTVV.

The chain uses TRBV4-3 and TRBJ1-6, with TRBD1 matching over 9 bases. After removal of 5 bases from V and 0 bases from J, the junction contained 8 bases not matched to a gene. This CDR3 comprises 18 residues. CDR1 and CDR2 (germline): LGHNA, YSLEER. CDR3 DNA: TGCGCCAGCAGCAAACAGGGGGCCGTGAGCTCCTATAATTCACCCCTCCACTTT. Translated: CASSKQGAVSSYNSPLHF.

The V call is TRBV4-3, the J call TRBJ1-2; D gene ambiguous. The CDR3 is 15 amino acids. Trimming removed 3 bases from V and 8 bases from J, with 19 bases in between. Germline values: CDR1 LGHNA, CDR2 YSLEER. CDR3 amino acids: CASSHNLAVRAGYTF. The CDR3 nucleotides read TGCGCCAGCAGCCACAATCTCGCTGTGAGGGCGGGCTACACCTTC.

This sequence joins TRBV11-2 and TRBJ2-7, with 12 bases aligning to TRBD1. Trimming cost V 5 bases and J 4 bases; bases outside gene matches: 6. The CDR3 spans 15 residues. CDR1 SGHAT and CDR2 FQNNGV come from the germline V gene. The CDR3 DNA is TGTGCCAGCAGCGGATTGGGACAGGGGGCTTACGAGCAGTACTTC. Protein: CASSGLGQGAYEQYF. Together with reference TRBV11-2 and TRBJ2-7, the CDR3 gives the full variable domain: EAGVAQSPRYKIIEKRQSVAFWCNPISGHATLYWYQQILGQGPKLLIQFQNNGVVDDSQLPKDRFSAERLKGVDSTLKIQPAKLEDSAVYLCASSGLGQGAYEQYFGPGTRLTVT.

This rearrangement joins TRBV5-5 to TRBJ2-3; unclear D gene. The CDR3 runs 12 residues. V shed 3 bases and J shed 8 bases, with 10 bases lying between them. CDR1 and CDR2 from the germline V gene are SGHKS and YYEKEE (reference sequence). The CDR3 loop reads CASSYDFGTQYF. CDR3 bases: TGTGCCAGCAGCTATGACTTTGGTACGCAGTATTTT.

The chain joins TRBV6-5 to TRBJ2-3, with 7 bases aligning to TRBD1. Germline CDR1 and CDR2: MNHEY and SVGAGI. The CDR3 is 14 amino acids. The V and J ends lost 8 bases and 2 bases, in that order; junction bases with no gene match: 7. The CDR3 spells CASEVRGSTDTQYF. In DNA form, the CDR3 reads TGTGCCAGCGAAGTCAGGGGGTCCACAGATACGCAGTATTTT.

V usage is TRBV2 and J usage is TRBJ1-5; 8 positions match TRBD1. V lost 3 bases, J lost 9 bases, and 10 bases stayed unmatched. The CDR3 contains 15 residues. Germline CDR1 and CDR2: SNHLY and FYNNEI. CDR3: CASSEPRDRYRPQHF. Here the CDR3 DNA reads TGTGCCAGCAGTGAGCCCCGGGACAGGTATCGGCCCCAGCATTTT.

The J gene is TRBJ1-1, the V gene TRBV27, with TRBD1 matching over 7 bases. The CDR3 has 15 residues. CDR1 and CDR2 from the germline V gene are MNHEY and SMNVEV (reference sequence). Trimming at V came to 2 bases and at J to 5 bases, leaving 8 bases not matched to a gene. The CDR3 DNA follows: TGTGCCAGCAGTTTAAATGAAGGGGGCGATACTGAAGCTTTCTTT. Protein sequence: CASSLNEGGDTEAFF.

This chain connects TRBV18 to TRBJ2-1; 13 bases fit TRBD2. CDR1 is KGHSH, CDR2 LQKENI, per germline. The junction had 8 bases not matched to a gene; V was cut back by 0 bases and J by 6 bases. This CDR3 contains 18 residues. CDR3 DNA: TGTGCCAGCTCACCACCAACTAGCGGGGGGGCCGGGTTCAATGAGCAGTTCTTC. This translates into CASSPPTSGGAGFNEQFF.

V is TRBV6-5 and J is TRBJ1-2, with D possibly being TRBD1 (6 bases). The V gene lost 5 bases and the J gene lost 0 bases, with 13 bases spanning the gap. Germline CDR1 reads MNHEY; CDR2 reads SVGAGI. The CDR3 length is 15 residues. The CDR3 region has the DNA TGTGCCAGCAGTACGGGGGGGGCCACTAACTATGGCTACACCTTC. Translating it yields CASSTGGATNYGYTF.

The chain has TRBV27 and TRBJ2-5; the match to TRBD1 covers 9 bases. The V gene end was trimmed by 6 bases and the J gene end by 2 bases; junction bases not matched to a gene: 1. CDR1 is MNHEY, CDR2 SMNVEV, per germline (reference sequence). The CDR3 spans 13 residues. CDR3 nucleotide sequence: TGTGCCAGCAGAGGGACAGGGCAAGAGACCCAGTACTTC. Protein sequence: CASRGTGQETQYF.

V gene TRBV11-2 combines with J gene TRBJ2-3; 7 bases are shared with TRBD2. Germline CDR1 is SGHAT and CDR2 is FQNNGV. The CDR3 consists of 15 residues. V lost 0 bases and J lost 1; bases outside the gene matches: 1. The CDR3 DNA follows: TGTGCCAGCAGCTTAGATCGGGGGGGCACAGATACGCAGTATTTT. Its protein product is CASSLDRGGTDTQYF.

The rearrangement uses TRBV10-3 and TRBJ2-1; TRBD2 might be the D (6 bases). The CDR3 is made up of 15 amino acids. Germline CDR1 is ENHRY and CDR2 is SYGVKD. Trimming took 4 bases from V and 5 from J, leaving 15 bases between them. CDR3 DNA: TGTGCCATCAGTGTGTCGGGACTGGAACACAATGAGCAGTTCTTC. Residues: CAISVSGLEHNEQFF.

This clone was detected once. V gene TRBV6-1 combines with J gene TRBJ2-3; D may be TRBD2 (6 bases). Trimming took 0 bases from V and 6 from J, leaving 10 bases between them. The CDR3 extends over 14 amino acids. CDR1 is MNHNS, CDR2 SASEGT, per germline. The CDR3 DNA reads TGTGCCAGCAGTGAAGCGAGCGGGCCGGATACGCAGTATTTT. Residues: CASSEASGPDTQYF.

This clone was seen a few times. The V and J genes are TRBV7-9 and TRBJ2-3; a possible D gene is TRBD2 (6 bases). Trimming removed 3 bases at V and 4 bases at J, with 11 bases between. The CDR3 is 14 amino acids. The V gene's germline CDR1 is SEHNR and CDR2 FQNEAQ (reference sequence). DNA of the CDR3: TGTGCCAGCAGCTTCCGGGACTCCCCAGATACGCAGTATTTT. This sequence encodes CASSFRDSPDTQYF.

CDR3 residues: CASSPQGFGYGYTF. Here the CDR3 DNA reads TGTGCCAGCAGCCCCCAGGGTTTTGGCTATGGCTACACCTTC. The V call is TRBV7-9, the J call TRBJ1-2; a possible D gene is TRBD1 (5 bases). The V end lost 5 bases, the J end lost 4 bases, and 14 bases lay between the germline ends. Germline values: CDR1 SEHNR, CDR2 FQNEAQ (reference sequence). The CDR3 is made up of 14 amino acids.

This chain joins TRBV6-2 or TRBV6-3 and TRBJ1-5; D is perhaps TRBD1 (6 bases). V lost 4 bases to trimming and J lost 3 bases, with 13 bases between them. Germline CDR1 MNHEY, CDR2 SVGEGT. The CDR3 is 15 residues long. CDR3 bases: TGTGCCAGCAGTTCCGGACAGTTAACCAATCAGCCCCAGCATTTT. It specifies CASSSGQLTNQPQHF.

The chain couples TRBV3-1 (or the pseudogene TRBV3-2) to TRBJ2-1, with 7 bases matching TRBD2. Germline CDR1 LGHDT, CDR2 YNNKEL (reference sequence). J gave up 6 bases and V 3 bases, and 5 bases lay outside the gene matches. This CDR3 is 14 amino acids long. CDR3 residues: CASSQRTRFNEQFF. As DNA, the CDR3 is TGTGCCAGCAGCCAGCGGACTAGGTTCAATGAGCAGTTCTTC.